This TCR beta chain is drawn from a study of cytomegalovirus exposure and HLA in healthy donors. PCR amplification relied on 60 Vbeta primers (plus 13 Jbeta primers). TCRdb's copy holds only in-frame clones and misses some; the assay was immunoSEQ multiplex PCR. The repertoire holds 100,000 or so clones, with 80% to 85% as singletons. This CDR3 has 13 amino acids. Between the trimmed V and J ends, which lost 5 bases and 1 base, there was a span of 8 bases. Germline values: CDR1 SGHAT, CDR2 FQNNGV. This receptor was obtained from a man aged 35-49 years in good health and CMV-seronegative. The specimen sequenced was PBMCs. J is TRBJ1-1 and V is TRBV11-2; D is unclear. The CDR3 sequence: CASSPPGNTEAFF. The CDR3 region has the DNA TGTGCCAGCAGCCCCCCAGGGAACACTGAAGCTTTCTTT.